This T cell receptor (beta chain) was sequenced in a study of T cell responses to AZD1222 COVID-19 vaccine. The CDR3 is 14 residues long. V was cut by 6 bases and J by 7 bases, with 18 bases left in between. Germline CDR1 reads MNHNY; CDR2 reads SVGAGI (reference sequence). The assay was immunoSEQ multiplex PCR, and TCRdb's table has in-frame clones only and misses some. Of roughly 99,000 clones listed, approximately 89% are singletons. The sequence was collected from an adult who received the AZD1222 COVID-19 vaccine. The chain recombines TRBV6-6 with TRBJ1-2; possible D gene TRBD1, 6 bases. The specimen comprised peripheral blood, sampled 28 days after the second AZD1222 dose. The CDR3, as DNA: TGTGCCAGCAGACAAACAGGGACCCTAGGTGGCTACACCTTC. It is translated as CASRQTGTLGGYTF.